The source of this TCR beta chain is a study of T cell clones after liver transplantation. This clone was recorded once. Sorting of unstimulated PBMCs yielded separate CD3+CD4+ and CD3+CD8+ fractions. The CDR3 consists of 13 residues. Per germline, CDR1 LNHDA and CDR2 SQIVND (reference sequence). Trimming took 4 bases from V and 8 from J; bases not matched to a gene: 4. Clones were sequenced by immunoSEQ multiplex PCR, and TCRdb holds only the in-frame ones, with some missing. This table holds 65,000 to 80,000 clones, around 80% found once. Sequenced here: CD4+ T cells from blood, sampled before liver transplant. The rearrangement uses TRBV19 and TRBJ2-2; 7 nucleotides match TRBD1. This clonotype was obtained from a human donor who received a liver transplant. CDR3 sequence reads: CASSTQGEGELFF. CDR3 bases: TGTGCCAGTAGTACCCAGGGGGAGGGGGAGCTGTTTTTT.